The T cell receptor beta chain under discussion was sequenced for a study of CD8 T cells in Susac syndrome. About 0.45 to 1 ug RNA was reverse transcribed with random hexamers. A multiplex approach, immunoSEQ multiplex PCR, amplified TCR beta CDR3 across 54 Vbeta and 13 Jbeta. TCRdb processed the immunoSEQ multiplex PCR reads anew with MiXCR; each CDR3 protein has one entry. The data contain just over 150,000 distinct CDR3 sequences, 94% of them singletons. The CDR3 is made up of 12 amino acids. Germline values: CDR1 SEHNR, CDR2 FQNEAQ (reference sequence). Trimming left V 5 bases short and J 3 bases short, with 7 bases between. The multiple sclerosis control group was made up of treatment-naive patients with stable or active relapsing-remitting disease. While CD8+ and CD4+ T cells were isolated negatively, TEMRA cells were enriched by FACS.

Sequencing was done on a sample of CD8+ T cells from PBMCs. The TCR sequence derives from a human donor with multiple sclerosis. This chain joins TRBV7-9 and TRBJ1-1, with D uncertain. The CDR3 loop reads CASSHRDTEAFF. The CDR3 DNA reads as TGTGCCAGCAGCCATCGGGACACTGAAGCTTTCTTT.